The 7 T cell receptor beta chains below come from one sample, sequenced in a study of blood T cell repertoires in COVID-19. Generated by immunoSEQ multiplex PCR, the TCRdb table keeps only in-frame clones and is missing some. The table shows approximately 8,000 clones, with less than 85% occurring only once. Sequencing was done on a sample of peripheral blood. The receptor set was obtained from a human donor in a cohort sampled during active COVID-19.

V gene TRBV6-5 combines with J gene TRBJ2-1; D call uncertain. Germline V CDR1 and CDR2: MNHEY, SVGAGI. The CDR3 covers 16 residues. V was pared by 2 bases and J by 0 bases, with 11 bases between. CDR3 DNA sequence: TGTGCCAGCAGTTACCTGGGCAAACCCTCCTACAATGAGCAGTTCTTC. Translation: CASSYLGKPSYNEQFF.

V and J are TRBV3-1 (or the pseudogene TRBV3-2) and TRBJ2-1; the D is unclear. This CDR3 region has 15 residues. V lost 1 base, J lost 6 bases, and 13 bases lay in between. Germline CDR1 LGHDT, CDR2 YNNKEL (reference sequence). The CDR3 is CASSQGWAASNEQFF. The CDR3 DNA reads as TGTGCCAGCAGCCAAGGGTGGGCAGCTTCCAATGAGCAGTTCTTC.

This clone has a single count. DNA for the CDR3: TGTGCCAGCAGCCCGTTAGGGACAGGGCCACAATATGGCTACACCTTC. Encoded protein: CASSPLGTGPQYGYTF. The chain combines TRBV14 with TRBJ1-2; 9 positions match TRBD1. CDR1 is SGHDN and CDR2 is FVKESK in the germline V gene. There are 16 residues in the CDR3. The trim removed 4 bases at V and 5 bases at J, leaving 11 bases unmatched.

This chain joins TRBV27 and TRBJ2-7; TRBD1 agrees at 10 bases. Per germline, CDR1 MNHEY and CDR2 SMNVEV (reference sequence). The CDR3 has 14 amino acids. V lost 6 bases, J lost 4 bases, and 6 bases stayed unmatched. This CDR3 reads CASSPGQGGYEQYF. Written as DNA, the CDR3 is TGTGCCAGCAGCCCCGGACAGGGGGGGTACGAGCAGTACTTC.

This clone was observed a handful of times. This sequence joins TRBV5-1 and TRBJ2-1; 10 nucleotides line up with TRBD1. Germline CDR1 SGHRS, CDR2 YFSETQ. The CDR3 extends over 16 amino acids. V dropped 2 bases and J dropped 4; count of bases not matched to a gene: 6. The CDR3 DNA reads TGCGCCAGCAGCTTCGCGCCGGGACAGGGGTACAATGAGCAGTTCTTC. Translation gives CASSFAPGQGYNEQFF.

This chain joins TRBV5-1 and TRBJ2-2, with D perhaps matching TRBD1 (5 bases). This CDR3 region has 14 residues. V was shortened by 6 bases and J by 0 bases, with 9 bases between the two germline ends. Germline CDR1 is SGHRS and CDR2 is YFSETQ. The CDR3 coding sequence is TGCGCCAGCACCGACAGCGCGAACACCGGGGAGCTGTTTTTT. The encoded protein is CASTDSANTGELFF.

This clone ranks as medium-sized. In nucleotides, the CDR3 is TGTGCCAGCAGTCCCGACAGGACTTCCTACGAGCAGTACTTC. Translating gives CASSPDRTSYEQYF. The gene calls are TRBV2 and TRBJ2-7; tentatively, D is TRBD1 (6 bases). Between the trimmed V and J ends, which lost 5 bases and 1 base, there was a span of 12 bases. Looked up from germline, CDR1 is SNHLY and CDR2 is FYNNEI. The CDR3 consists of 14 residues.